Listed below are T cell receptor beta chains from one sample, sequenced in a study of blood T cell repertoires in COVID-19. Sequencing was performed with immunoSEQ multiplex PCR; in TCRdb, only in-frame clones are kept and a portion is missing. This table has around 260,000 clones, around 82% appearing once. Source material: peripheral blood. Receptor source: a woman in her forties or fifties who had recovered from COVID-19. Both conserved end residues are part of each CDR3. A D gene is named only where the DNA matches it firmly. Size tells how often a clone was seen (once, few, many) or the class of an expanded clone, and some rows leave it out.

clone_size | d_call | j_call | v_call | cdr3_nt | cdr3_aa
NA | NA | TRBJ2-5 | TRBV6-2/TRBV6-3 | TGTGCCAGCAGTCAGCAGGGTTTTGGAGAGACCCAGTACTTC | CASSQQGFGETQYF
NA | NA | TRBJ1-6 | TRBV3-1/TRBV3-2 | TGTGCCAGCAGCCAACAGGGGATTATAAGCTCCTATAATTCACCTCTCCACTTT | CASSQQGIISSYNSPLHF
NA | TRBD1 | TRBJ2-1 | TRBV9 | TGTGCCAGCAGCGCCTCTGCGGGACAGGTCTACAATGAGCAGTTCTTC | CASSASAGQVYNEQFF
NA | TRBD1 | TRBJ2-3 | TRBV11-2 | TGTGCCAGCAGCTTCGGGACAGGGACCACAGATACGCAGTATTTT | CASSFGTGTTDTQYF
NA | NA | TRBJ2-7 | TRBV7-6 | TGTGCCAGCAGCCCCGACAGGAAAGAGGGGCCTTCCTACGAGCAGTACTTC | CASSPDRKEGPSYEQYF
once | TRBD2 | TRBJ2-7 | TRBV24-1 | TGTGCCACCAGTGATGGGGTCCACGGGGGGGGCGTTCCCAGGTTTGCCTACGAGCAGTACTTC | CATSDGVHGGGVPRFAYEQYF
NA | NA | TRBJ2-2 | TRBV7-3 | TGTGCCAGCAGCTTAGGGCCCGGGGAGCTGTTTTTT | CASSLGPGELFF
NA | TRBD1 | TRBJ2-7 | TRBV7-8 | TGTGCCAGCCGGGCCAGGGGGCGCGTCGACGAGCAGTACTTC | CASRARGRVDEQYF
once | NA | TRBJ2-5 | TRBV5-5 | TGTGCCAGCAGTTTGGAGGGACAGACCACCCCCAGGGAGACCCAGTACTTC | CASSLEGQTTPRETQYF
NA | TRBD1 | TRBJ1-1 | TRBV7-8 | TGTGCCAGCAGCGGCGAACAGGGGGCGTTCATTGGAGCTTTCTTT | CASSGEQGAFIGAFF
NA | NA | TRBJ1-2 | TRBV7-2 | TGTGCCAGCAGCTTGAAGGAGGGCCCTAACTATGGCTACACCTTC | CASSLKEGPNYGYTF
NA | TRBD1 | TRBJ2-3 | TRBV7-2 | TGTGCCAGCAGCTTGGGACAGGGCGCAGATACGCAGTATTTT | CASSLGQGADTQYF
NA | TRBD2 | TRBJ2-1 | TRBV6-4 | TGTGCCAGCAGTCAGGTGTTACTAGCGACCCGTGAGGGGCAGTTCTTC | CASSQVLLATREGQFF
few | NA | TRBJ1-4 | TRBV19 | TGTGCCAGCCGTACGGGAGCAACTAATGAAAAACTGTTTTTT | CASRTGATNEKLFF
NA | NA | TRBJ1-3 | TRBV6-5 | TGTGCCAGCAGTTACTCGAACAGGGTCTCTGGAAACACCATATATTTT | CASSYSNRVSGNTIYF
NA | NA | TRBJ1-4 | TRBV27 | TGTGCCAGCAGGCTTCACAGGGTCGGTAATGAAAAACTGTTTTTT | CASRLHRVGNEKLFF
NA | NA | TRBJ2-2 | TRBV7-2 | TGTGCCAGCAGCTTAGTGGCAGGGTCGACCGGGGAGCTGTTTTTT | CASSLVAGSTGELFF
NA | TRBD2 | TRBJ2-7 | TRBV14 | TGTGCCAGCAGCCCAAGCGGGAGCGTCCTACGAGAGCAGTACTTC | CASSPSGSVLREQYF
NA | NA | TRBJ2-2 | TRBV12-3/TRBV12-4 | TGTGCCAGCACCCAACTAGCTACCGGGGAGCTGTTTTTT | CASTQLATGELFF
NA | TRBD1 | TRBJ2-4 | TRBV7-8 | TGTGCCAGCAGCCCGTCTAGGACAGGGAATGCCAAAAACATTCAGTACTTC | CASSPSRTGNAKNIQYF
NA | TRBD1 | TRBJ2-5 | TRBV24-1 | TGTGCCACCAGTGATTTACAGGGGGCTCGAGAGACCCAGTACTTC | CATSDLQGARETQYF
once | NA | TRBJ2-5 | TRBV9 | TGTGCCAGCAGCGTAGCCGTCAGAGAGACCCAGTACTTC | CASSVAVRETQYF
NA | TRBD1 | TRBJ1-1 | TRBV18 | TGTGCCAGCTCACCCCTACAGGGGCAGGGGAACACTGAAGCTTTCTTT | CASSPLQGQGNTEAFF
NA | TRBD1 | TRBJ1-5 | TRBV28 | TGTGCCAGCAGTAATCCAGGGGGACATTCCTGGCCCCAGCATTTT | CASSNPGGHSWPQHF
NA | NA | TRBJ1-2 | TRBV11-2 | TGTGCCAGCAGCCCCGCGGAGGGTTCTAACTATGGCTACACCTTC | CASSPAEGSNYGYTF
NA | NA | TRBJ1-6 | TRBV30 | TGTGCCTGGAGCAGGGACTCCCCTGCCTATTCACCCCTCCACTTT | CAWSRDSPAYSPLHF
once | TRBD1 | TRBJ2-5 | TRBV28 | TGTGCCAGCAGTTGGGGACAGAGTCAAGAGACCCAGTACTTC | CASSWGQSQETQYF
NA | NA | TRBJ2-1 | TRBV21-1 | TGTGCCAGCAGCAAAGAGTCAGGGACAGGGAGTACCCCTTCCTACAATGAGCAGTTCTTC | CASSKESGTGSTPSYNEQFF
NA | NA | TRBJ1-2 | TRBV30 | TGTGCCTGGAGTGTAACGGCCAGCGGTGGCTACACCTTC | CAWSVTASGGYTF
NA | NA | TRBJ1-2 | TRBV7-2 | TGTGCCAGCAGCCTCACCCAGGCCCCTAACTATGGCTACACCTTC | CASSLTQAPNYGYTF
NA | TRBD1 | TRBJ1-2 | TRBV5-1 | TGCGCCAGCGCCCTAGGGGGCGGGTATGGCTACACCTTC | CASALGGGYGYTF
NA | NA | TRBJ1-5 | TRBV24-1 | TGTGCCACCAGTGGGGGAGACAATAGCAATCAGCCCCAGCATTTT | CATSGGDNSNQPQHF
NA | NA | TRBJ2-7 | TRBV5-4 | TGTGCCAGCAGCTCCCCCGGGACTGCCCCCCACGAGCAGTACTTC | CASSSPGTAPHEQYF
NA | TRBD2 | TRBJ2-1 | TRBV4-2 | TGTGCCAGCAGCCACACTAGCGGGGGGACTAGCGGGATCGGCAATGAGCAGTTCTTC | CASSHTSGGTSGIGNEQFF
NA | NA | TRBJ1-2 | TRBV19 | TGTGCCAGTAGTTCCAGGGGCTATGGCTACACCTTC | CASSSRGYGYTF
once | NA | TRBJ1-2 | TRBV7-2 | TGTGCCAGCAGCTTAGGTGTGGTGGGCGTGGGCAGCTCGTTTTACACCTTC | CASSLGVVGVGSSFYTF
NA | TRBD1 | TRBJ2-3 | TRBV5-1 | TGCGCCAGCAGTCCGGGACAGGGCACAGATACGCAGTATTTT | CASSPGQGTDTQYF
NA | NA | TRBJ1-1 | TRBV7-2 | TGTGCCAGCAGCCAGGGGTGGGGGCGCGTCACTGAAGCTTTCTTT | CASSQGWGRVTEAFF
NA | TRBD1 | TRBJ2-7 | TRBV6-1 | TGTGCCAGCAGTGACCCCGGACAGGACATCTACGAGCAGTACTTC | CASSDPGQDIYEQYF
NA | TRBD1 | TRBJ1-2 | TRBV25-1 | TGTGCCAGCAGTGACGGAGGACAGGGGAACTATGGCTACACCTTC | CASSDGGQGNYGYTF
NA | NA | TRBJ2-3 | TRBV3-1/TRBV3-2 | TGTGCCAGCAGCCTCACGCCCGGGGGAGGAGCAGATACGCAGTATTTT | CASSLTPGGGADTQYF
NA | TRBD1 | TRBJ2-2 | TRBV2 | TGTGCCAGCAGTGGAGGACAGGTATACACCGGGGAGCTGTTTTTT | CASSGGQVYTGELFF
NA | TRBD2 | TRBJ2-5 | TRBV9 | TGTGCCAGCAGCGTAGGACTAGCGGGGGGAGGTCAAGAGACCCAGTACTTC | CASSVGLAGGGQETQYF
NA | NA | TRBJ2-1 | TRBV4-1 | TGCGCCAGCAGCCATCCCTCGATGCTAGCGTTGATAAATGAGCAGTTCTTC | CASSHPSMLALINEQFF
NA | TRBD1 | TRBJ1-1 | TRBV27 | TGTGCCAGCAGCCCTCCGATGACAGGGGCTTTGAACACTGAAGCTTTCTTT | CASSPPMTGALNTEAFF
few | NA | TRBJ2-1 | TRBV16 | TGTGCCAGCGTCAGACAGGTACGATACAATGAGCAGTTCTTC | CASVRQVRYNEQFF
NA | TRBD1 | TRBJ1-2 | TRBV6-5 | TGTGCCAGCAGTAGGACAGGGGGAAACTATGGCTACACCTTC | CASSRTGGNYGYTF
NA | TRBD2 | TRBJ2-7 | TRBV29-1 | TGCAGCGTTGGGACTAGCGGGAGGGGGTACGAGCAGTACTTC | CSVGTSGRGYEQYF
NA | TRBD1 | TRBJ1-5 | TRBV5-1 | TGCGCCAGCAGCTTGGGACAGGGTGAGAGTCAGCCCCAGCATTTT | CASSLGQGESQPQHF
NA | NA | TRBJ2-7 | TRBV7-9 | TGTGCCAGCAGCCCAGGACTTCCGAGCTCCTACGAGCAGTACTTC | CASSPGLPSSYEQYF
NA | NA | TRBJ2-1 | TRBV5-6 | TGTGCCAGCAGCTTGGTTGGGGGAGGTGTCTACAATGAGCAGTTCTTC | CASSLVGGGVYNEQFF
NA | NA | TRBJ1-1 | TRBV12-3/TRBV12-4 | TGTGCCAGCCAATCCATAGGGGGTTTAGCTTTCTTT | CASQSIGGLAFF
NA | NA | TRBJ2-7 | TRBV6-5 | TGTGCCAGCAGTCACCCGAACCAGCGAGGGGAGCAGTACTTC | CASSHPNQRGEQYF
NA | NA | TRBJ1-4 | TRBV12-3/TRBV12-4 | TGTGCCAGCAGCCAAGGGGCTAATGAAAAACTGTTTTTT | CASSQGANEKLFF
few | TRBD1 | TRBJ1-2 | TRBV5-1 | TGCGCCAGCAGCCCGGACAGGGCAACTCGCGGCTACACCTTC | CASSPDRATRGYTF